This passage covers 16 T cell receptor beta chains from one sample sequenced in a study of CD8 T cells in ankylosing spondylitis. Whole-study results and caveats: A motif of under ten highly homologous TCR beta variants was seen as apparently characteristic of ankylosing spondylitis blood.

Their specific antigens are unknown. TCRdb processed the 5' RACE reads anew with MiXCR; each CDR3 protein has one entry. This sample has 500,000 to 650,000 distinct CDR3 sequences; roughly 5% occur once, and the top ten carry around 3.6%. The sample consisted of blood, either unsorted or a sorted T cell fraction (not recorded which). All receptors derive from a male donor with ankylosing spondylitis.

In this sample, this clonotype turned up many times. The chain joins TRBV9 to TRBJ1-2; a possible D gene is TRBD1 (6 bases). The CDR3 is 15 amino acids. Germline assignment: CDR1 SGDLS and CDR2 YYNGEE. Between the trimmed V and J ends, which lost 4 bases and 3 bases, there was a span of 16 bases. For the CDR3, the DNA is TGTGCCAGCAGCTCAGGGGACCCCCGGGACTATGGCTACACCTTC. Amino acid sequence: CASSSGDPRDYGYTF. The full variable domain, rest sourced from reference TRBV9 and TRBJ1-2, is DSGVTQTPKHLITATGQRVTLRCSPRSGDLSVYWYQQSLDQGLQFLIQYYNGEERAKGNILERFSAQQFPDLHSELNLSSLELGDSALYFCASSSGDPRDYGYTFGSGTRLTVV.

This clonotype was seen at least ten times. J is TRBJ2-5 and V is TRBV6-2 or TRBV6-3; TRBD2 is a possible D gene (6 bases). The germline gives CDR1 MNHEY, CDR2 SVGEGT. The V end was cut by 5 bases, the J end by 5 bases, with 18 bases between. The CDR3 has 15 amino acids. The CDR3 is CASSIRESQGETQYF. The CDR3 DNA reads as TGTGCCAGCAGTATCCGGGAGTCCCAAGGGGAGACCCAGTACTTC.

This clonotype has a count of ten or more. V is TRBV6-5 and J is TRBJ1-3; D ambiguous. This CDR3 region has 17 residues. The germline V gene has CDR1 MNHEY and CDR2 SVGAGI. Trimming took 5 bases from V and 1 from J, leaving 18 bases between them. CDR3 sequence: CASSNPRASGSGNTIYF. CDR3 nucleotide sequence: TGTGCCAGCAGTAACCCCCGGGCTTCAGGATCTGGAAACACCATATATTTT.

This clonotype was counted many times. This chain links TRBV6-5 with TRBJ1-1; D might be TRBD1 (6 bases). With 0 bases removed from V and 6 bases from J, the gap between germline ends came to 14 bases. Germline lookup yields CDR1 MNHEY and CDR2 SVGAGI. CDR3 length equals 15 residues. The CDR3 reads CASSYSASGGAEAFF. The CDR3 DNA is TGTGCCAGCAGTTACTCGGCCTCCGGGGGCGCTGAAGCTTTCTTT.

This clonotype was detected many times. The chain joins TRBV6-4 to TRBJ2-3, with 13 bases fitting TRBD2. The CDR3 runs to 21 residues. The germline V gene encodes CDR1 MRHNA and CDR2 SNTAGT. V lost 7 bases to trimming and J lost 3 bases; unmatched junction nucleotides: 22. CDR3 in DNA: TGTGCCAGCACACACATCCCCTTACTAGCGGGAGGGCCAAGGAGAACAGATACGCAGTATTTT. Its translation is CASTHIPLLAGGPRRTDTQYF.

This clonotype occurred many times. The chain joins TRBV29-1 to TRBJ2-7, with TRBD2 matching over 14 bases. This CDR3 contains 18 residues. The V gene end was trimmed by 6 bases and the J gene end by 5 bases; junction bases not matched to a gene: 18. Germline-derived CDR1 and CDR2 are SQVTM and ANQGSEA. CDR3 DNA: TGCAGCGTCAAGCGTCGACTAGCGGGAGGGCCTTTCGATCACGAGCAGTACTTC. Protein: CSVKRRLAGGPFDHEQYF.

This clonotype was observed many times. One end of the junction varies from germline; a read error may be responsible. The chain employs TRBV20-1 and TRBJ2-7; 7 bases line up with TRBD1. Germline CDR1 reads DFQATT; CDR2 reads SNEGSKA (reference sequence). CDR3 length: 12 residues. The CDR3 nucleotides are TGCAGTGCTAGCCGGGCGGACAGGAGTAGTTTCTTC. Translated: CSASRADRSSFF.

This chain links TRBV5-5 with TRBJ1-2; 11 nucleotides line up with TRBD1. This CDR3 is built from 13 residues. The germline V gene encodes CDR1 SGHKS and CDR2 YYEKEE (reference sequence). V was pared by 1 base and J by 10 bases, with 3 bases of the junction left unmatched. CDR3 nucleotide sequence: TGTGCCAGCAGCTTGTCGGGACAGGGGGACTACACCTTC. Protein product: CASSLSGQGDYTF.

This clonotype was recorded many times. The rearrangement uses TRBV10-3 and TRBJ2-7; 10 positions match TRBD2. This CDR3 has 16 residues. Germline V CDR1 and CDR2: ENHRY, SYGVKD. V lost 3 bases, J lost 2 bases, and 7 bases stayed unmatched. The CDR3 region is CAISDQRGGEPYEQYF. As DNA, the CDR3 is TGTGCCATCAGTGATCAGCGGGGGGGCGAACCCTACGAGCAGTACTTC.

This clonotype was counted many times. The V gene is TRBV10-3, the J gene TRBJ1-1; D ambiguous. Germline-derived CDR1 and CDR2 are ENHRY and SYGVKD. The CDR3 sequence is 16 residues long. The ends were cut back, 7 bases at V and 0 bases at J, with 18 bases in the middle. In DNA, the CDR3 is TGTGCCATCAAGGAACATGGGGAACGGATGAACACTGAAGCTTTCTTT. Residues: CAIKEHGERMNTEAFF.

This clonotype was detected ten times or more. This chain links TRBV12-3 or TRBV12-4 with TRBJ1-2; weak D call: TRBD1 (5 bases). Between the trimmed V and J ends, which lost 7 bases and 3 bases, there was a span of 12 bases. The CDR3 sequence is 13 residues long. CDR3 sequence (DNA): TGTGCCAGCACCCGGGGCCTAGACTATGGCTACACCTTC. This encodes CASTRGLDYGYTF.

This clonotype was seen a few times. The gene calls are TRBV30 and TRBJ2-2; 7 bases are a match to TRBD2. The J segment lost 6 bases and the V segment lost 1 base, leaving 2 bases of the junction unmatched. Germline V gene data show CDR1 as GTSNPN and CDR2 as SVGIG (reference sequence). The CDR3 runs to 13 residues. This CDR3 is CAWSGGLPGELFF. As DNA, the CDR3 is TGTGCCTGGAGTGGGGGACTACCCGGGGAGCTGTTTTTT. The variable domain in full, with the rest retrieved from reference TRBV30 and TRBJ2-2, is SQTIHQWPATLVQPVGSPLSLECTVEGTSNPNLYWYRQAAGRGLQLLFYSVGIGQISSEVPQNLSASRPQDRQFILSSKKLLLSDSGFYLCAWSGGLPGELFFGEGSRLTVL.

This clonotype appeared many times. This rearrangement joins TRBV3-1 to TRBJ2-2; D might be TRBD1 (6 bases). CDR1 LGHDT and CDR2 YNNKEL come from the germline V gene (reference sequence). CDR3 length equals 12 residues. Trimming cost V 1 base and J 14 bases, with 11 bases left between them. The CDR3 spells CASSQAFRGLFF. The CDR3 nucleotides read TGTGCCAGCAGCCAAGCTTTCAGGGGACTGTTTTTT. Looking up the rest from reference TRBV3-1 and TRBJ2-2 gives the full variable domain: DTAVSQTPKYLVTQMGNDKSIKCEQNLGHDTMYWYKQDSKKFLKIMFSYNNKELIINETVPNRFSPKSPDKAHLNLHINSLELGDSAVYFCASSQAFRGLFFGEGSRLTVL.

This clonotype has at least ten counts. The chain combines TRBV20-1 with TRBJ2-7, with 7 bases matching TRBD1. This CDR3 region has 15 residues. V gave up 6 bases and J gave up 3 bases; unmatched junction bases: 14. CDR1 and CDR2 (germline): DFQATT, SNEGSKA (reference sequence). CDR3 nucleotide sequence: TGCAGTGCCGGGCCGATTGGGACAGTGGTCTACGAGCAGTACTTC. It translates to CSAGPIGTVVYEQYF.

This clonotype was detected many times. One end of the junction varies from germline; a read error may be responsible. V is TRBV4-3 and J is TRBJ1-1, with 8 bases aligning to TRBD1. The length of the CDR3 is 12 residues. The germline gives CDR1 LGHNA, CDR2 YSLEER. DNA of the CDR3: TGCGCCAGCAGCCAAGATGACCGGGACAGGATATTT. This codes for CASSQDDRDRIF.

The sample holds a few counts of this clonotype. The chain is built from TRBV3-1 and TRBJ2-1, with D uncertain. The germline V and J ends were trimmed by 5 bases and 2 bases, with 19 bases remaining between them. The CDR3 runs to 17 residues. The germline gives CDR1 LGHDT, CDR2 YNNKEL (reference sequence). The CDR3 DNA sequence: TGTGCCAGCAGCAAGTTTAAGAAGAACATGCCCTACAATGAGCAGTTCTTC. Translating it yields CASSKFKKNMPYNEQFF.